Listed below are T cell receptor beta chains from one sample, sequenced in a study of blood T cells in healthy people across ages. TCRdb reanalysed the 5' RACE reads using MiXCR and keeps one entry per CDR3 protein. The table records 1.5 million to 2 million distinct CDR3 sequences, 25% to 30% of them present only once. The sequenced material came from blood. These receptors were collected from a young woman in good health. CDR3s leave out the opening cysteine and the closing phenylalanine or tryptophan.

V gene	J gene	CDR3 protein
TRBV4-3	TRBJ2-1	ASSQESWGPEQF
TRBV29-1	TRBJ2-1	SVRVRLAGSEQF
TRBV5-1	TRBJ2-2	ASSLLQGPTGELF
TRBV10-2	TRBJ1-1	ASSESTTGREAF
TRBV19	TRBJ2-1	ASTQPGQGHNEQF
TRBV10-3	TRBJ2-2	IISEGSTGELF
TRBV4-3	TRBJ2-3	ASSQEDRDPDTQY
TRBV6-1	TRBJ1-4	ASTWSPNEKLF
TRBV15	TRBJ2-7	ATSSIHRGYEQY
TRBV19	TRBJ2-1	ASRPGLDYNEQF
TRBV12-5	TRBJ2-5	ASGFWEMQETQY
TRBV27	TRBJ2-1	ASSLPGLQTEQF
TRBV7-2	TRBJ2-7	ASSLDGTSPYEQY
TRBV12-3/TRBV12-4	TRBJ1-1	ASTETGFGSTEAF
TRBV20-1	TRBJ1-5	SAARGFNQPQH
TRBV6-4	TRBJ2-7	ASLQNHTSDEQY
TRBV7-2	TRBJ2-3	ASSRSGGTSTDTQY
TRBV3-1	TRBJ2-3	ASSLLEARDTQY
TRBV9	TRBJ2-2	ASSVTNTPVELF